This entry lists 23 T cell receptor beta chains sequenced from one sample in a study of T cell repertoires in cytomegalovirus infection. These receptors have no identified antigens. MiXCR, applied by TCRdb to the reads, yields one record per CDR3 protein. The table shows roughly 310,000 distinct CDR3 sequences, with 25% to 35% occurring only once. The material sequenced was cultured PBMCs, taken from culture after CMV antigen stimulation. The receptors shown here come from a human donor in good health (CMV status not recorded). Some clones in this sample may be carry-over from other donors' samples.

This clonotype was picked up many times. The V call is TRBV12-3 or TRBV12-4, the J call TRBJ2-1; 13 nucleotides align to TRBD2. CDR3 length: 20 residues. With 0 bases clipped from V and 0 bases from J, the junction kept 8 bases outside the gene matches. CDR3 in amino acids: CASSLAPGLAGESSYNEQFF. The CDR3 region has the DNA TGTGCCAGCAGTTTAGCGCCCGGACTAGCGGGGGAGAGCTCCTACAATGAGCAGTTCTTC.

This chain joins TRBV7-9 and TRBJ2-6; D unclear. Trimming removed 5 bases at V and 0 bases at J, with 11 bases between. The germline V gene has CDR1 SEHNR and CDR2 FQNEAQ (reference sequence). The CDR3 covers 16 residues. The CDR3 DNA is TGTGCCAGCAGCCCAGGACGGAGCTCTGGGGCCAACGTCCTGACTTTC. It encodes CASSPGRSSGANVLTF. The full variable domain, rest sourced from reference TRBV7-9 and TRBJ2-6, is DTGVSQNPRHKITKRGQNVTFRCDPISEHNRLYWYRQTLGQGPEFLTYFQNEAQLEKSRLLSDRFSAERPKGSFSTLEIQRTEQGDSAMYLCASSPGRSSGANVLTFGAGSRLTVL.

In its sample, this clonotype was seen many times. The chain uses TRBV3-1 and TRBJ2-7; D may correspond to TRBD1 or TRBD2 (5 bases each). CDR3 size: 13 residues. CDR1 is LGHDT, CDR2 YNNKEL, per germline (reference sequence). Trimming left V 6 bases short and J 5 bases short, with 14 bases between. This CDR3 is CASSPDGAHEQYF. The CDR3 DNA follows: TGTGCCAGCAGTCCTGACGGGGCCCACGAGCAGTACTTC.

V usage is TRBV7-2 and J usage is TRBJ1-1; D is unresolved. From germline, CDR1 is SGHTA and CDR2 FQGNSA. Deletions cut 2 bases from V and 1 base from J, with 8 bases between. The CDR3 covers 14 residues. As DNA, the CDR3 is TGTGCCAGCAGCTTAAACAGTCAGAACACTGAAGCTTTCTTT. Encoded protein: CASSLNSQNTEAFF.

The sample holds a few counts of this clonotype. The chain uses TRBV18 and TRBJ2-1; unclear D gene. This CDR3 region has 12 residues. The V end lost 3 bases, the J end lost 9 bases, and 9 bases lay between the germline ends. Germline V gives CDR1 KGHSH, CDR2 LQKENI. In DNA, the CDR3 is TGTGCCAGCTCACCGCGAGGTGTTGAGCAGTTCTTC. Translated: CASSPRGVEQFF.

This clonotype was observed a few times. The J gene is TRBJ2-1, the V gene TRBV29-1, with TRBD1 as a possible D gene (6 bases). The CDR3 sequence is 16 residues long. V lost 3 bases and J 0 bases, leaving 15 bases between the germline ends. Germline lookup yields CDR1 SQVTM and CDR2 ANQGSEA. The CDR3 DNA reads TGCAGCGTTGATGGAAGAACAGGGAGCTCCTACAATGAGCAGTTCTTC. Encoded protein: CSVDGRTGSSYNEQFF.

The V call is TRBV12-3 or TRBV12-4, the J call TRBJ1-6, with 11 bases fitting TRBD1. The CDR3 is 16 amino acids. Germline trimming cut 5 bases from V and 4 bases from J; bases unmatched to any gene: 4. CDR3 protein: CASSPGQGAYNSPLHF. CDR3 coding DNA: TGTGCCAGCAGTCCCGGACAGGGGGCGTATAATTCACCCCTCCACTTT.

This clonotype was detected many times. The CDR3, as DNA: TGTGCCAGCAGTTTCCGAGGCGGGGAGCTGTTTTTT. Protein product: CASSFRGGELFF. This chain connects TRBV27 to TRBJ2-2; no firm D call. Per the germline V gene, CDR1 is MNHEY and CDR2 is SMNVEV (reference sequence). V was clipped by 3 bases and J by 7 bases, with 6 bases between them. The CDR3 runs to 12 residues.

This clonotype was detected only a few times. The rearrangement links TRBV11-2 to TRBJ1-1; D gene unclear. V was pared by 1 base and J by 4 bases, with 13 bases between. Germline V gene sequence: CDR1 SGHAT, CDR2 FQNNGV. The CDR3 contains 15 residues. CDR3 region: CASSLVGKGGTEAFF. CDR3 DNA: TGTGCCAGCAGCTTAGTAGGGAAGGGCGGCACTGAAGCTTTCTTT.

V usage is TRBV4-1 and J usage is TRBJ2-7, with 7 bases matching TRBD2. The CDR3 loop spans 16 amino acids. Germline V gene data show CDR1 as MGHRA and CDR2 as YSYEKL. Trimming cost V 4 bases and J 3 bases; bases outside gene matches: 12. CDR3: CASSPQGTTAYYEQYF. In DNA, the CDR3 is TGCGCCAGCAGCCCGCAAGGGACTACCGCGTACTACGAGCAGTACTTC.

V and J are TRBV10-3 and TRBJ1-6, with D possibly matching TRBD1 (5 bases). This CDR3 is built from 14 residues. V was pared by 4 bases and J by 7 bases, with 11 bases between. From germline, CDR1 is ENHRY and CDR2 SYGVKD. CDR3 DNA sequence: TGTGCCATCAGTGTAGAGGGGTCCAATTCACCCCTCCACTTT. It is translated as CAISVEGSNSPLHF.

The chain combines TRBV19 with TRBJ2-1; D remains ambiguous. This CDR3 is built from 14 residues. The ends were cut back, 7 bases at V and 0 bases at J, with 10 bases in the middle. Germline loops: CDR1 LNHDA, CDR2 SQIVND (reference sequence). The CDR3 DNA reads TGTGCCAGTAAGGGCCTGAGCTCCTACAATGAGCAGTTCTTC. It codes for CASKGLSSYNEQFF.

V gene TRBV7-6 combines with J gene TRBJ1-1; D unclear. V gave up 4 bases and J gave up 8 bases, with 11 bases separating them. Germline-derived CDR1 and CDR2 are SGHVS and FNYEAQ. The CDR3 runs to 12 residues. CDR3 in amino acids: CASSSYTGEAFF. The DNA for the CDR3 is TGTGCCAGCAGCTCATACACGGGAGAAGCTTTCTTT. The full variable domain, in which reference TRBV7-6 and TRBJ1-1 provide the parts outside the CDR3, is GAGVSQSPRYKVTKRGQDVALRCDPISGHVSLYWYRQALGQGPEFLTYFNYEAQQDKSGLPNDRFSAERPEGSISTLTIQRTEQRDSAMYRCASSSYTGEAFFGQGTRLTVV.

This clonotype was seen only a few times. V and J are TRBV28 and TRBJ1-1, with D unresolved. Trimming removed 8 bases from V and 4 bases from J, with 17 bases in between. CDR3 size: 14 residues. CDR1 is MDHEN, CDR2 SYDVKM, per germline. Here the CDR3 DNA reads TGTGCCAGCTGGGCAGCTGTGCCCCTCACTGAAGCTTTCTTT. As protein: CASWAAVPLTEAFF.

The gene calls are TRBV28 and TRBJ1-3, with 7 bases fitting TRBD1. The germline V gene encodes CDR1 MDHEN and CDR2 SYDVKM. J gave up 4 bases and V 2 bases, and 2 bases lay outside the gene matches. This CDR3 region has 14 residues. CDR3: CASSLHRGGNTIYF. CDR3 coding DNA: TGTGCCAGCAGTTTACACAGGGGCGGAAACACCATATATTTT.

This clonotype appeared a few times. V and J are TRBV28 and TRBJ2-2; TRBD2 agrees at 16 bases. The CDR3 consists of 15 residues. Trimming at V came to 8 bases and at J to 7 bases, leaving 4 bases not matched to a gene. The germline V gene encodes CDR1 MDHEN and CDR2 SYDVKM. CDR3 sequence reads: CASGTSGRAYGELFF. As DNA, the CDR3 is TGTGCCAGCGGGACTAGCGGGAGGGCGTACGGGGAGCTGTTTTTT. Full variable domain (rest looked up from reference TRBV28 and TRBJ2-2): DVKVTQSSRYLVKRTGEKVFLECVQDMDHENMFWYRQDPGLGLRLIYFSYDVKMKEKGDIPEGYSVSREKKERFSLILESASTNQTSMYLCASGTSGRAYGELFFGEGSRLTVL.

This chain joins TRBV7-8 and TRBJ1-2; 12 positions agree with TRBD1. This CDR3 is 18 amino acids long. Germline trimming cut 1 base from V and 3 bases from J; bases unmatched to any gene: 9. The germline gives CDR1 SGHVS, CDR2 FQNEAQ. CDR3 residues: CASSLVRDRGRSDYGYTF. The CDR3 nucleotides are TGTGCCAGCAGCTTAGTCCGGGACAGGGGGCGATCGGACTATGGCTACACCTTC.

This clonotype was seen only a few times. The chain recombines TRBV9 with TRBJ2-5; 9 nucleotides align to TRBD1. The J segment lost 6 bases and the V segment lost 4 bases, leaving 10 bases of the junction unmatched. CDR3 size: 15 residues. CDR1 and CDR2 (germline): SGDLS, YYNGEE. In nucleotides, the CDR3 is TGTGCCAGCAGCACGGGGACAGGGCATTCAAAGACCCAGTACTTC. Encoded protein: CASSTGTGHSKTQYF.

The V gene is TRBV7-4, the J gene TRBJ1-1; tentative D call: TRBD1 (5 bases). Trimming pared 5 bases from V and 3 bases from J, leaving 13 bases between. The germline CDR1 and CDR2 sequences are SGHVT and SQSDAQ. The CDR3 extends over 14 amino acids. Here the CDR3 DNA reads TGTGCCAGCAGCCCCGGCGGGGCTTACACTGAAGCTTTCTTT. Amino acids: CASSPGGAYTEAFF.

This clonotype was recorded many times. This chain links TRBV7-2 with TRBJ2-7; 7 bases fit TRBD1. V gave up 3 bases and J gave up 5 bases; unmatched junction bases: 1. The CDR3 has 12 amino acids. Germline values: CDR1 SGHTA, CDR2 FQGNSA. Written as DNA, the CDR3 is TGTGCCAGCAGCTTCGGGACAGACGAGCAGTACTTC. It encodes CASSFGTDEQYF.

The rearrangement links TRBV4-1 to TRBJ1-5; possible D gene TRBD1, 5 bases. Germline-derived CDR1 and CDR2 are MGHRA and YSYEKL. The CDR3 contains 18 residues. V shed 3 bases and J shed 2 bases, with 20 bases lying between them. CDR3 residues: CASSQEGSGTLGNQPQHF. Written as DNA, the CDR3 is TGCGCCAGCAGCCAGGAGGGGTCGGGGACTCTGGGCAATCAGCCCCAGCATTTT.

This clonotype was seen a few times. The chain is built from TRBV7-2 and TRBJ1-4, with D possibly TRBD1 on 6 matching bases. The CDR3 extends over 13 amino acids. Per germline, CDR1 SGHTA and CDR2 FQGNSA. The V and J ends lost 3 bases and 5 bases respectively, with 7 bases between them. The CDR3 bases are TGTGCCAGCAGCTTTGACAGGAATGAAAAACTGTTTTTT. Its protein product is CASSFDRNEKLFF.

This clonotype was detected many times. The chain employs TRBV7-7 and TRBJ2-7; a weak D match, TRBD2 (6 bases). From germline, CDR1 is SSHAT and CDR2 FNYEAQ (reference sequence). V lost 4 bases, J lost 0 bases, and 10 bases lay in between. This CDR3 comprises 14 residues. The CDR3 is CASSSDGSSYEQYF. CDR3 nucleotide sequence: TGTGCCAGCAGCTCGGACGGGAGCTCCTACGAGCAGTACTTC. Using reference TRBV7-7 and TRBJ2-7 for the parts outside the CDR3, the full variable domain is GAGVSQSPRYKVTKRGQDVTLRCDPISSHATLYWYQQALGQGPEFLTYFNYEAQPDKSGLPSDRFSAERPEGSISTLTIQRTEQRDSAMYRCASSSDGSSYEQYFGPGTRLTVT.